The 14 T cell receptor beta chains given below trace back to one sample, sequenced in a study of cytomegalovirus exposure and HLA in healthy donors. Primers included in the PCR were 60 Vbeta and 13 Jbeta primers. Produced via immunoSEQ multiplex PCR; TCRdb's table is partial and in-frame only. The sample consists of some 220,000 clones, around four fifths of them appearing once. The sequenced sample consisted of PBMCs. These receptors all come from a boy younger than 18 in good health and CMV-seronegative.

V and J are TRBV5-1 and TRBJ1-1; D gene uncertain. The germline gives CDR1 SGHRS, CDR2 YFSETQ. Trimming took 0 bases from V and 1 from J, leaving 7 bases between them. The CDR3 has 14 residues. CDR3 sequence (DNA): TGCGCCAGCAGCTTGGCCGCGGAGAACACTGAAGCTTTCTTT. This encodes CASSLAAENTEAFF.

A single count supports this clone. The chain links TRBV19 to TRBJ1-2, with D perhaps TRBD1 (6 bases). The CDR3 spans 15 residues. V lost 3 bases and J 4 bases, leaving 15 bases between the germline ends. Germline V CDR1 and CDR2: LNHDA, SQIVND (reference sequence). For the CDR3, the DNA is TGTGCCAGTAGTATGCAACAGGGTAGAAGCTATGGCTACACCTTC. This translates into CASSMQQGRSYGYTF.

This clone showed up just a few times. The chain carries TRBV7-9 and TRBJ1-4; 10 bases are a match to TRBD1. Germline V gives CDR1 SEHNR, CDR2 FQNEAQ (reference sequence). Trimming cost V 7 bases and J 8 bases; bases outside gene matches: 7. This CDR3 has 14 residues. The CDR3 DNA is TGTGCCAGCACCCAGACAGGGGGCGTAGAAAAACTGTTTTTT. Its translation is CASTQTGGVEKLFF.

Only a few counts were recorded for this clone. V is TRBV25-1 and J is TRBJ2-7, with 10 nucleotides matching TRBD2. From germline, CDR1 is MGHDK and CDR2 SYGVNS. CDR3 length equals 14 residues. The V and J ends lost 4 bases and 7 bases, in that order; junction bases with no gene match: 7. The CDR3 DNA is TGTGCCAGCAGTGGCCTAGCGGGGGTGGGGGAGCAGTACTTC. Encoded protein: CASSGLAGVGEQYF.

This chain joins TRBV10-3 and TRBJ1-2, with D unclear. The germline V and J ends were trimmed by 8 bases and 7 bases, with 17 bases remaining between them. The CDR3 loop spans 13 amino acids. Germline CDR1 ENHRY, CDR2 SYGVKD. CDR3 region: CAIGPLAEVGYTF. In nucleotides, the CDR3 is TGTGCCATCGGCCCCCTAGCGGAGGTTGGCTACACCTTC.

The rearrangement links TRBV15 to TRBJ1-5; D perhaps matches TRBD1 (5 bases). CDR3 size: 13 residues. Looked up from germline, CDR1 is LNHNV and CDR2 is YYDKDF (reference sequence). The V gene lost 5 bases and the J gene lost 11 bases, with 16 bases spanning the gap. CDR3 in amino acids: CATSRFQGEAQHF. The CDR3 nucleotides are TGTGCCACCAGCCGATTCCAGGGTGAGGCCCAGCATTTT.

There are a few counts of this clone. For the CDR3, the DNA is TGTGCCAGCAGTTACTCCCCGGAATGGAGGGGCTACACCTTC. It yields the protein CASSYSPEWRGYTF. The chain employs TRBV6-5 and TRBJ1-2; the D is unclear. V shed 0 bases and J shed 8 bases, with 13 bases lying between them. Germline assignment: CDR1 MNHEY and CDR2 SVGAGI. The length of the CDR3 is 14 residues.

This chain joins TRBV10-3 and TRBJ2-7; D remains ambiguous. Germline CDR1 is ENHRY and CDR2 is SYGVKD. The CDR3 length is 12 residues. The V gene lost 6 bases and the J gene lost 1 base, with 7 bases spanning the gap. CDR3 sequence (DNA): TGTGCCATCAGACTGAGTTCCTACGAGCAGTACTTC. It translates to CAIRLSSYEQYF.

This clone appeared a few times. This chain connects TRBV29-1 to TRBJ2-1, with 11 bases lining up with TRBD1. This CDR3 comprises 12 residues. Germline CDR1 is SQVTM and CDR2 is ANQGSEA. Trimming took 7 bases from V and 10 from J; bases not matched to a gene: 6. For the CDR3, the DNA is TGCAGCGGGGGGACAGGGGGACGGGAGCAGTTCTTC. Translated, it gives CSGGTGGREQFF.

The chain has TRBV29-1 and TRBJ1-1, with D uncertain. V was clipped by 5 bases and J by 1 base, with 11 bases between them. The CDR3 covers 13 residues. The germline V gene encodes CDR1 SQVTM and CDR2 ANQGSEA. The CDR3 DNA reads TGCAGCGTTACCCCGCGGAAGAACACTGAAGCTTTCTTT. Its translation: CSVTPRKNTEAFF.

As to this clone: A junction end diverges from the germline sequence, so it may reflect a read error. The V call is TRBV7-7, the J call TRBJ2-7, with 9 bases identical to TRBD2. The length of the CDR3 is 14 residues. In germline, CDR1 is SSHAT, CDR2 FNYEAQ (reference sequence). This CDR3 reads CASSPGLASYEQYF. The CDR3 bases are TGTGCTAGCAGCCCAGGACTAGCGAGCTACGAGCAGTACTTC.

The chain carries TRBV7-6 and TRBJ1-4; 12 positions match TRBD1. The CDR3 has 18 amino acids. The germline CDR1 and CDR2 sequences are SGHVS and FNYEAQ. After removal of 5 bases from V and 3 bases from J, the junction contained 10 bases not matched to a gene. The DNA for the CDR3 is TGTGCCAGCAGCCCCGGGACAGGGGGCAATATCCCTAATGAAAAACTGTTTTTT. This sequence encodes CASSPGTGGNIPNEKLFF.

This clone was detected only a few times. The chain has TRBV4-1 and TRBJ2-3, with D unresolved. Germline CDR1 reads MGHRA; CDR2 reads YSYEKL. V was shortened by 1 base and J by 6 bases, with 11 bases between the two germline ends. This CDR3 is 14 amino acids long. The CDR3 reads CASSQAQDWDTQYF. The CDR3 DNA reads TGCGCCAGCAGCCAAGCTCAAGACTGGGATACGCAGTATTTT.

The chain carries TRBV5-1 and TRBJ2-3; 7 nucleotides line up with TRBD1. Losses at the gene ends were 4 bases for V and 2 bases for J; bases not matched to a gene: 19. Germline CDR1 is SGHRS and CDR2 is YFSETQ. CDR3 length: 19 residues. DNA for the CDR3: TGCGCCAGCAGCCCTAGGGACAGTTCTTCCACCCCCTTCACAGATACGCAGTATTTT. Protein product: CASSPRDSSSTPFTDTQYF.